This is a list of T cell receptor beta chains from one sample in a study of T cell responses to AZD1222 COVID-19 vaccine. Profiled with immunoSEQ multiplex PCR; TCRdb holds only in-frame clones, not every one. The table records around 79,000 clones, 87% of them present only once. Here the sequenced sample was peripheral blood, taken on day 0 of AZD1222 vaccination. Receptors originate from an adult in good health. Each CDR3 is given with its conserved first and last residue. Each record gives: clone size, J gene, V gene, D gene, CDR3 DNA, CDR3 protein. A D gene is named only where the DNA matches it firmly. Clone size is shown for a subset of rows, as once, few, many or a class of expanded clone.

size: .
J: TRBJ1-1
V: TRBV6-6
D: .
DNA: TGTGCCAGCAGCCATTCGGGGAGGGACACTGAAGCTTTCTTT
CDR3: CASSHSGRDTEAFF

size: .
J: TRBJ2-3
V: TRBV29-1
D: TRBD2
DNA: TGCAGCGTTGTCACTAGCGGCACAGATACGCAGTATTTT
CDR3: CSVVTSGTDTQYF

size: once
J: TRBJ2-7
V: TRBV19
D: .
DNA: TGTGCCAGTAGTATAGGACACCCCTACGAGCAGTACTTC
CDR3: CASSIGHPYEQYF

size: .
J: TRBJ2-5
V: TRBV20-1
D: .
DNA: TGCAGTGCTAGTGCCAGCCCTGGGGGGGAGACCCAGTACTTC
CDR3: CSASASPGGETQYF

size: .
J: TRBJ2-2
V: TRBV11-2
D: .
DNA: TGTGCCAGCAGCTTCCCCGAACCCCGGCAGCTGTTTTTT
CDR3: CASSFPEPRQLFF

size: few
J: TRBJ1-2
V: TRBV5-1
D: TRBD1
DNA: TGCGCCAGCAGCACCCCGGACAGGGCCTCTAACTATGGCTACACCTTC
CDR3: CASSTPDRASNYGYTF

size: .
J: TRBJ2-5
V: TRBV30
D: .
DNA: TGTGCCTGGAGTGTGCAAGCCCAAGAGACCCAGTACTTC
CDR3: CAWSVQAQETQYF

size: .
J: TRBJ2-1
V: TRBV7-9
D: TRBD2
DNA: TGTGCCAGCAGCTTAGGGGGGACTAGCGGAACCCACCACTACAATGAGCAGTTCTTC
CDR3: CASSLGGTSGTHHYNEQFF

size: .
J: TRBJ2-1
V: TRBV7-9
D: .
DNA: TGTGCCAGCAGTAAGGCCCGCAGCGGGCCCTACAATGAGCAGTTCTTC
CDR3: CASSKARSGPYNEQFF

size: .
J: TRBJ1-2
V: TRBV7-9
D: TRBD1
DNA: TGTGCCAGCAGCAGGCGACAGGGCCTATATGGCTACACCTTC
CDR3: CASSRRQGLYGYTF

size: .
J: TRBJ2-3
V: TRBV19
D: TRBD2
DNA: TGTGCCGCGGCGGGAGCGTCAGATACGCAGTATTTT
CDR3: CAAAGASDTQYF